The 9 T cell receptor beta chains reported below all come from one sample, sequenced in a study of blood T cell repertoires in COVID-19. Sequenced by immunoSEQ multiplex PCR; TCRdb stores in-frame clones only, minus some. The table includes 180,000 or so clones, 86% detected once. Sequencing input: peripheral blood. Receptors originate from a woman aged 80 or over in a cohort sampled during active or convalescent COVID-19.

The chain has TRBV9 and TRBJ2-3; D possibly corresponds to TRBD2 (6 bases). The CDR3 is 14 residues long. Trimming shortened V by 2 bases and J by 2 bases, and 9 bases separated the two germline ends. Germline V gene sequence: CDR1 SGDLS, CDR2 YYNGEE. The CDR3 region is CASSVGLLTDTQYF. CDR3 nucleotide sequence: TGTGCCAGCAGCGTGGGACTCCTCACAGATACGCAGTATTTT.

The chain joins TRBV19 to TRBJ1-2; TRBD1 might be the D (5 bases). Germline V lookup: CDR1 LNHDA, CDR2 SQIVND (reference sequence). V gave up 3 bases and J gave up 8 bases, with 13 bases separating them. The CDR3 contains 13 residues. The CDR3 DNA reads as TGTGCCAGTAGTATGGGGCAGGGTATGGGCTACACCTTC. Amino acids: CASSMGQGMGYTF.

This chain joins TRBV5-6 and TRBJ1-6; D is ambiguous. Germline values: CDR1 SGHDT, CDR2 YYEEEE. The CDR3 consists of 14 residues. The ends were cut back, 1 base at V and 6 bases at J, with 8 bases in the middle. CDR3: CASSLYSGNSPLHF. DNA of the CDR3: TGTGCCAGCAGCTTGTATTCCGGTAATTCACCCCTCCACTTT.

This chain joins TRBV7-2 and TRBJ2-5; D is perhaps TRBD1 (5 bases). The CDR3 consists of 13 residues. Germline V gene data show CDR1 as SGHTA and CDR2 as FQGNSA. V dropped 4 bases and J dropped 0 bases, with 6 bases sitting between them. The CDR3 region is CASSWGYQETQYF. DNA of the CDR3: TGTGCCAGCAGCTGGGGCTACCAAGAGACCCAGTACTTC.

A few counts support this clone. V gene TRBV27 combines with J gene TRBJ2-1; 9 bases match TRBD2. Unmatched junction bases numbered 6, after V lost 2 bases and J lost 4 bases. The germline gives CDR1 MNHEY, CDR2 SMNVEV (reference sequence). This CDR3 contains 16 residues. CDR3 sequence: CASSLSGGLDYNEQFF. CDR3 coding DNA: TGTGCCAGCAGTTTAAGCGGGGGGTTGGATTACAATGAGCAGTTCTTC.

As concerns this clone: The junction and the germline gene differ at one end; a read error may be behind it. This rearrangement joins TRBV6-5 to TRBJ1-2, with D perhaps matching TRBD1 (6 bases). CDR1 is MNHEY, CDR2 SVGAGI, per germline. This CDR3 is 11 amino acids long. The CDR3 bases are TGTGCCAGCAGTTCGCCGGGACACTTCCTTTTC. Its protein is CASSSPGHFLF.

The chain couples TRBV5-1 to TRBJ1-1; TRBD1 matches 7 bases. The CDR3 runs 15 residues. CDR1 SGHRS and CDR2 YFSETQ come from the germline V gene. The V and J ends lost 4 bases and 1 base, in that order; junction bases with no gene match: 7. CDR3 amino acids: CASSLTRTGNTEAFF. CDR3 sequence (DNA): TGCGCCAGCAGCCTTACGCGGACAGGGAACACTGAAGCTTTCTTT.

The chain carries TRBV7-8 and TRBJ2-1, with TRBD2 matching 13 bases. This CDR3 contains 16 residues. Losses at the gene ends were 4 bases for V and 7 bases for J; bases not matched to a gene: 7. Looked up from germline, CDR1 is SGHVS and CDR2 is FQNEAQ. The CDR3 sequence is CASSYWTSGSRNEQFF. The DNA of the CDR3 is TGTGCCAGCAGCTATTGGACTAGCGGGAGTCGGAATGAGCAGTTCTTC.

The chain carries TRBV5-3 and TRBJ1-6, with 9 bases matching TRBD1. TRBV5-3 is an ORF for which the function is uncertain. The V gene end was trimmed by 1 base and the J gene end by 8 bases; junction bases not matched to a gene: 7. CDR3 length equals 16 residues. The CDR3 sequence: CARSLPTGGFDSPLHF. CDR3 in DNA: TGTGCCAGAAGCTTGCCGACAGGGGGATTTGATTCACCCCTCCACTTT.